This T cell receptor (beta chain) was found in a study of cytomegalovirus exposure and HLA in healthy donors. The table lists this clone with a few counts. What it binds is unknown. V lost 8 bases and J 5 bases, leaving 6 bases between the germline ends. Germline V gives CDR1 MDHEN, CDR2 SYDVKM. This CDR3 is built from 10 residues. Study-level points and caveats: Trimming of TCR beta V- and J-genes showed a link, identified in a later analysis, to a missense DCLRE1C variant.

Primers included in the PCR were 60 Vbeta and 13 Jbeta primers. Some clones are missing from TCRdb's copy, which holds only in-frame ones; the method was immunoSEQ multiplex PCR. This sample carries under 200,000 clones, around 82% of them seen once, and the ten largest clones take about 2.4%. This clonotype was obtained from a man aged 60 to 75 in good health and CMV-seronegative. The V call is TRBV28, the J call TRBJ1-2; no clear D gene. Input material: PBMCs. CDR3 region: CASHRYGYTF. The CDR3, as DNA: TGTGCCAGCCACCGGTATGGCTACACCTTC.